This TCR beta chain comes out of a study of blood T cells in healthy people across ages. The sample, about 9.7 milliliters of peripheral blood, was drawn from each donor. Total RNA extracted from each sample amounted to at least 6 micrograms. Next came a second PCR, run for about 6 to 12 cycles, which used a sample-barcoded 5' primer along with a J-beta primer mix. Through a template-switch adaptor with 12 random nucleotides, each cDNA molecule received a tag. Each CDR3 protein gets one entry after TCRdb re-called the 5' RACE reads with MiXCR. The table has about 1.4 million distinct CDR3 sequences, roughly 60% seen once; the top ten hold under 8.5%. The CDR3 runs 17 residues. V was pared by 3 bases and J by 4 bases, with 11 bases of the junction left unmatched. Germline-derived CDR1 and CDR2 are SGDLS and YYNGEE.

The sequencing sample was made of blood. The receptor was isolated from a man younger than 30 in good health. The chain joins TRBV9 to TRBJ2-3, with 10 nucleotides matching TRBD2. In nucleotides, the CDR3 is TGTGCCAGCAGCGATGAAACTCTAGCGGGAGTTGCAGATACGCAGTATTTT. Translation: CASSDETLAGVADTQYF.